These T cell receptor beta chains were read from a single sample in a study of Ad26.COV2.S vaccination and SARS-CoV-2 variants. The assay was immunoSEQ multiplex PCR, and TCRdb's table has in-frame clones only and misses some. The sample holds around 450,000 clones; approximately 88% are singletons and the top ten take 3.6%. Sequenced here: peripheral blood, sampled in a trial of Ad26.COV2.S vaccine versus placebo. These receptors came from a person aged 18-60 years who received the Ad26.COV2.S COVID-19 vaccine or a placebo. CDR3s include the opening cysteine and the closing phenylalanine or tryptophan. A D gene is named only where the DNA matches it firmly. Clone sizes are given selectively: once, few, many, or a class where the clone is expanded.

V gene	D gene	clone size	J gene	CDR3 DNA	CDR3 protein
TRBV4-1	TRBD1	.	TRBJ2-2	TGCGCCAGCAGCCTAAGACAGGGATCAACCGGGGAGCTGTTTTTT	CASSLRQGSTGELFF
TRBV12-3/TRBV12-4	.	.	TRBJ2-7	TGTGCCAGCAGGCCGGGTTTCACATACGAGCAGTACTTC	CASRPGFTYEQYF
TRBV7-2	.	.	TRBJ2-5	TGTGCCAGCAGCATGGAACAAGAGACCCAGTACTTC	CASSMEQETQYF
TRBV7-9	TRBD2	.	TRBJ2-3	TGTGCCAGCAGCTTAACTAGCGGGGGGGACACAGATACGCAGTATTTT	CASSLTSGGDTDTQYF
TRBV5-8	.	.	TRBJ2-1	TGTGCCAGCAGCCCCCAAACGCCCATCAATGAGCAGTTCTTC	CASSPQTPINEQFF
TRBV7-2	.	.	TRBJ1-2	TGTGCCAGCAGCTTAATGTCCAGCCGTTCTAACTATGGCTACACCTTC	CASSLMSSRSNYGYTF
TRBV5-1	TRBD1	few	TRBJ2-7	TGCGCCAGCAGCTTGGGACAGGGGGCAAACGAGCAGTACTTC	CASSLGQGANEQYF
TRBV28	.	.	TRBJ2-7	TGTGCCAGCAGTTTATTGGGCGGGGCAGGCTACGAGCAGTACTTC	CASSLLGGAGYEQYF
TRBV5-1	TRBD1	.	TRBJ1-2	TGCGCCAGCAGACCTGACAGGGGGAACTATGGCTACACCTTC	CASRPDRGNYGYTF
TRBV19	.	once	TRBJ1-3	TGTGCCAGTAGTAGGCCGGGGGCCGCCTCTGGAAACACCATATATTTT	CASSRPGAASGNTIYF
TRBV10-3	TRBD2	.	TRBJ2-7	TGTGCCATCAGTTGGACTAGCGGGGGGACATACGAGCAGTACTTC	CAISWTSGGTYEQYF
TRBV21-1	.	.	TRBJ2-6	TGTGCCAGCAGCCGGGACAGGGGTGATTCGGCATTTGGGGCCAACGTCCTGACTTTC	CASSRDRGDSAFGANVLTF
TRBV29-1	.	few	TRBJ1-2	TGCAGCGTTGGTGTCGGGGGCGGCTATGGCTACACCTTC	CSVGVGGGYGYTF